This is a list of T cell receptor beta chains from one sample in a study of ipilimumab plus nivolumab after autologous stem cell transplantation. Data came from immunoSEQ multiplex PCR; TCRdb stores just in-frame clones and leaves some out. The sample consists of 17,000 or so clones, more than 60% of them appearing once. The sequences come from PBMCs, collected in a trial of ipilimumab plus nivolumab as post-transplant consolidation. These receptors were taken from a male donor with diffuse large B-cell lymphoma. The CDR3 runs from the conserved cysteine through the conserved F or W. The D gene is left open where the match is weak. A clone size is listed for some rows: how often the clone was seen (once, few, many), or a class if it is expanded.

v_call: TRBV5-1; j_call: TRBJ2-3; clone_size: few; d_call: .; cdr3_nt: TGCGCCAGCAGCTCGCCGGGGGGCGGGTGGGCGACAGATACGCAGTATTTT; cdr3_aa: CASSSPGGGWATDTQYF
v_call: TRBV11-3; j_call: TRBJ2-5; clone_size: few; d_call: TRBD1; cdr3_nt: TGTGCCAGCAGCTTACCGGGACAGGGCAAGACCCAGTACTTC; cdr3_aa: CASSLPGQGKTQYF
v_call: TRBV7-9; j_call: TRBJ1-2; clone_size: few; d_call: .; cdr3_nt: TGTGCCAGCAGCTCCCTCGAGGGGAGCGGGGATGGCTACACCTTC; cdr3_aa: CASSSLEGSGDGYTF
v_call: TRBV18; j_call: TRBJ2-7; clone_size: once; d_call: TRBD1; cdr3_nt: TGTGCCAGCTCACCCAGCAGGGGGCATACGGAAGAGCAGTACTTC; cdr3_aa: CASSPSRGHTEEQYF
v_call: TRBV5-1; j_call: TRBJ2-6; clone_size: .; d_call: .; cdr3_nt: TGCGCCAGCAGCTTGTACCGTCTGGAAGGGGCCAACGTCCTGACTTTC; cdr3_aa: CASSLYRLEGANVLTF
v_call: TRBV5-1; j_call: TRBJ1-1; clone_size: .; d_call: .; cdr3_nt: TGCGCCAGCAGCGGCCACTACATGAACACTGAAGCTTTCTTT; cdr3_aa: CASSGHYMNTEAFF
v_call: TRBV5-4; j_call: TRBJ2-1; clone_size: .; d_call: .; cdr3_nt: TGTGCCAGCAGCTTGGGAGGGTATGAGCAGTTCTTC; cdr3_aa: CASSLGGYEQFF
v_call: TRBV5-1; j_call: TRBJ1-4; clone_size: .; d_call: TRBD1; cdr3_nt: TGCGCCAGCAGCCCGGGCCCCCCGGGACAGGGGGGGGAAAAACTGTTTTTT; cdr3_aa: CASSPGPPGQGGEKLFF
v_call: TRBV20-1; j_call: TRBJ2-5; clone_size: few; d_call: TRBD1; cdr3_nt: TGCAGTGCAACAGGGGGAGAGACCCAGTACTTC; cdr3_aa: CSATGGETQYF
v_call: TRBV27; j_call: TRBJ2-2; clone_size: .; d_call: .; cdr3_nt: TGTGCCAGCAGTCCGACTTTTGGGGGCACCGGGGAGCTGTTTTTT; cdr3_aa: CASSPTFGGTGELFF
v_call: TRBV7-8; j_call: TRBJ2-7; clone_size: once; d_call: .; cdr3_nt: TGTGCCAGCAGCCCGAGTTCCGGGACGGGCCTCTACGAGCAGTACTTC; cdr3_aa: CASSPSSGTGLYEQYF
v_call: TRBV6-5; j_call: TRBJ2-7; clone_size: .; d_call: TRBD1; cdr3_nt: TGTGCCAGCAGCCGGGACAGGGGATACGAGCAGTACTTC; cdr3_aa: CASSRDRGYEQYF
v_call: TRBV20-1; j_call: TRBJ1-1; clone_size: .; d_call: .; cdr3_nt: TGCAATGCTAAGGGGGGGACTGAAGCTTTCTTT; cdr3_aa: CNAKGGTEAFF
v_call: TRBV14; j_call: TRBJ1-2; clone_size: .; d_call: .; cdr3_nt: TGTGCCAGCAGCCCCGGGACTTACTATGGCTACACCTTC; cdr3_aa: CASSPGTYYGYTF
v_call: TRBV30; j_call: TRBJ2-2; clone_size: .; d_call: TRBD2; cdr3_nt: TGTGCCTGGAGTGTACTATGGGGGGGCACCGGGGAGCTGTTTTTT; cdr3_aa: CAWSVLWGGTGELFF
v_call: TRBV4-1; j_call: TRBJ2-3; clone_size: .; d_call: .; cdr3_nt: TGCGCCAGCAGGGGGGGGGCCTCGACAGATACGCAGTATTTT; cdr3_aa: CASRGGASTDTQYF
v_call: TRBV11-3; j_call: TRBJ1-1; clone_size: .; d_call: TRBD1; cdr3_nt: TGTGCCAGCAGCAAGAGGTCCGGACAGGGGGTTCTCGTGAACACTGAAGCTTTCTTT; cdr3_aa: CASSKRSGQGVLVNTEAFF
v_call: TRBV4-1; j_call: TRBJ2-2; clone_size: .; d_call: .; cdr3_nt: TGCGCCAGCAGCCAGCTGGAGTGGGGGGCCGGGGAGCTGTTTTTT; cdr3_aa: CASSQLEWGAGELFF
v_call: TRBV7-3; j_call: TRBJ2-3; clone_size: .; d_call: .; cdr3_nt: TGTGCCAGCAGCTTTATCGGCACAGATACGCAGTATTTT; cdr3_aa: CASSFIGTDTQYF
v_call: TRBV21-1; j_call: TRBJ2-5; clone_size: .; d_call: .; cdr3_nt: TGTGCCAGCAGCTCCGCCTTCCCATGGGGACTAGCGGGGGGCGGGGAGACCCAGTACTTC; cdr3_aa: CASSSAFPWGLAGGGETQYF
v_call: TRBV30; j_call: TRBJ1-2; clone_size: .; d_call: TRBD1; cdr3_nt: TGTGCCACCAAAACTCGGGACAGGGGGCGGTGGGGCTACACCTTC; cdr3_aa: CATKTRDRGRWGYTF
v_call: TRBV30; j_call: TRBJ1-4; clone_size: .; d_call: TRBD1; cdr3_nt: TGTGCCGCGACAGGGGGAGCTGAAAAACTGTTTTTT; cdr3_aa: CAATGGAEKLFF
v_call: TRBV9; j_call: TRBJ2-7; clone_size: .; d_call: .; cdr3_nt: TGTGCCAGCAGCGTAGCTACTGGGGACGAGCAGTACTTC; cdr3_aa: CASSVATGDEQYF
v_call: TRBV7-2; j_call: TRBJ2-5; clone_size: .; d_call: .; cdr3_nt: TGTGCCAGCAGTCGTCCAGGGTTTTCAGAGACCCAGTACTTC; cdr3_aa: CASSRPGFSETQYF
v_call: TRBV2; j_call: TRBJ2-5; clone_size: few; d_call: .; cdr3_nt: TGTGCCAGCAGTTGGACGTGGGGGGAAGAGACCCAGTACTTC; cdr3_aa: CASSWTWGEETQYF
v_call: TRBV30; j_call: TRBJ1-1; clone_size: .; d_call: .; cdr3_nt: TGTGCCTGTAGCCGGGGGTTGGTCACTGAAGCTTTCTTT; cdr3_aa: CACSRGLVTEAFF
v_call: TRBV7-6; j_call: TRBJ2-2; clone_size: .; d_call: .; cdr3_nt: TGTGCCAGCAGCCCAAGAGGGAGTGGCGGGGAGCTGTTTTTT; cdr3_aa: CASSPRGSGGELFF
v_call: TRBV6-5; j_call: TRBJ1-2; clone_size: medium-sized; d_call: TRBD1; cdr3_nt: TGTGCCAGCAGTTTCCAGACCGGGACAGGGCACTATGGCTACACCTTC; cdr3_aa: CASSFQTGTGHYGYTF